Listed below are T cell receptor beta chains from one sample, sequenced in a study of T cells in tumors after PD-1 blockade. TCRdb's copy holds only in-frame clones and misses some; the assay was immunoSEQ multiplex PCR. The profile shows about 24,000 clones, over 80% of them singletons. The input for sequencing was PBMCs, taken after anti-PD-1 treatment. These receptors came from a human donor with basal cell carcinoma. CDR3s include the opening cysteine and the closing phenylalanine or tryptophan. A D gene is named only where the DNA matches it firmly. The size field is filled for only some rows; it gives once, few, many or a size class.

TRBV7-2	TRBJ2-5	TRBD2	14	.	CASSHGGFGETQYF	TGTGCCAGCAGCCACGGGGGGTTTGGGGAGACCCAGTACTTC
TRBV19	TRBJ1-2	TRBD1	15	.	CASSNTGDPNYGYTF	TGTGCCAGTAGTAACACAGGGGACCCTAACTATGGCTACACCTTC
TRBV4-1	TRBJ2-5	.	15	.	CASSQDQLVGETQYF	TGCGCCAGCAGCCAAGATCAGCTAGTGGGGGAGACCCAGTACTTC
TRBV5-4	TRBJ2-3	.	17	.	CASSLPVGGAGTDTQYF	TGTGCCAGCAGCCTCCCCGTGGGGGGGGCGGGGACAGATACGCAGTATTTT
TRBV5-1	TRBJ2-3	.	16	.	CASSLDFRGRTDTQYF	TGCGCCAGCAGCTTGGATTTCAGGGGTAGGACAGATACGCAGTATTTT
TRBV18	TRBJ1-2	.	15	.	CASSPPLGANYGYTF	TGTGCCAGCTCACCACCGCTGGGGGCGAACTATGGCTACACCTTC
TRBV29-1	TRBJ1-3	.	13	.	CSVQQSSGNTIYF	TGCAGCGTACAACAGAGCTCTGGAAACACCATATATTTT
TRBV15	TRBJ2-5	.	13	.	CATSYGVKETQYF	TGTGCCACCAGCTACGGCGTCAAAGAGACCCAGTACTTC
TRBV11-3	TRBJ2-1	.	16	.	CASSLGGGQGYNEQFF	TGTGCCAGCAGCTTAGGTGGTGGCCAGGGCTACAATGAGCAGTTCTTC
TRBV2	TRBJ1-1	.	14	.	CASSRKQGNTEAFF	TGTGCCAGCAGTCGGAAACAGGGGAACACTGAAGCTTTCTTT
TRBV19	TRBJ1-2	.	11	.	CASSWGTGYTF	TGTGCCAGTAGTTGGGGTACTGGCTACACCTTC
TRBV7-9	TRBJ2-2	TRBD2	15	.	CASSLGPGGTGELFF	TGTGCCAGCAGCTTAGGTCCGGGGGGCACCGGGGAGCTGTTTTTT
TRBV6-6	TRBJ1-5	.	12	.	CASSEWNQPQHF	TGTGCCAGCTCCGAGTGGAATCAGCCCCAGCATTTT
TRBV10-3	TRBJ1-6	.	14	.	CAISEGGNNSPLHF	TGTGCCATCAGTGAAGGCGGTAATAATTCACCCCTCCACTTT
TRBV27	TRBJ2-7	.	15	.	CASRRSRGDSYEQYF	TGTGCCAGCAGGCGTTCGCGGGGCGATTCCTACGAGCAGTACTTC
TRBV5-1	TRBJ1-2	TRBD1	15	.	CASSLTGEGLYGYTF	TGCGCCAGCAGCTTAACAGGGGAAGGACTCTATGGCTACACCTTC
TRBV27	TRBJ2-7	.	16	.	CASSFQAFDIGNEQYF	TGTGCCAGCAGTTTTCAAGCTTTCGACATCGGAAACGAGCAGTACTTC
TRBV30	TRBJ1-1	.	13	.	CAWRGGGITEAFF	TGTGCCTGGAGGGGTGGGGGAATCACTGAAGCTTTCTTT
TRBV4-1	TRBJ2-7	.	14	few	CASSQGSGSYEQYF	TGCGCCAGCAGCCAGGGAAGCGGGTCCTACGAGCAGTACTTC
TRBV5-1	TRBJ2-3	.	15	.	CASSLVSGRLDTQYF	TGCGCCAGCAGCTTAGTTTCAGGTCGGCTAGATACGCAGTATTTT
TRBV6-9	TRBJ2-7	TRBD1	17	.	CASSPNPTDRGTYEQYF	TGTGCCAGCAGCCCAAATCCGACGGACAGGGGTACCTACGAGCAGTACTTC
TRBV5-1	TRBJ2-1	TRBD2	18	.	CASSLGRGGSSSYNEQFF	TGCGCCAGCAGCTTGGGACGGGGGGGTAGTAGCTCCTACAATGAGCAGTTCTTC
TRBV7-6	TRBJ2-2	TRBD1	16	.	CASSLATGVRTGELFF	TGTGCCAGCAGCTTAGCAACAGGGGTACGCACCGGGGAGCTGTTTTTT
TRBV6-5	TRBJ1-2	TRBD1	12	.	CASSWTGVGYTF	TGTGCCAGCAGTTGGACAGGGGTAGGCTACACCTTC
TRBV2	TRBJ2-5	TRBD1	18	.	CASSEFFGTGIMQETQYF	TGTGCCAGCAGTGAATTTTTTGGGACAGGGATTATGCAAGAGACCCAGTACTTC
TRBV13	TRBJ2-1	TRBD1	15	once	CASSLRDRVGNEQFF	TGTGCCAGCAGCCTCCGGGACAGGGTGGGCAATGAGCAGTTCTTC
TRBV4-2	TRBJ1-4	.	16	.	CASSQDRLTVGEKLFF	TGTGCCAGCAGCCAAGATCGGCTGACTGTTGGTGAAAAACTGTTTTTT
TRBV6-5	TRBJ2-1	TRBD2	13	.	CASTLAGNNEQFF	TGTGCCAGCACCCTAGCGGGGAACAATGAGCAGTTCTTC
TRBV6-5	TRBJ1-4	.	14	.	CASSYTQGGEKLFF	TGTGCCAGCAGTTATACCCAGGGAGGGGAAAAACTGTTTTTT
TRBV10-3	TRBJ2-5	TRBD1	16	.	CAISEGNRGNQETQYF	TGTGCCATCAGTGAGGGTAACAGGGGAAACCAAGAGACCCAGTACTTC
TRBV5-1	TRBJ2-1	TRBD2	16	.	CASSSLGGTSVNEQFF	TGCGCCAGCAGTTCCCTGGGGGGGACTAGCGTCAATGAGCAGTTCTTC
TRBV29-1	TRBJ1-1	TRBD1	14	.	CSAQEGARNTEAFF	TGCAGCGCCCAGGAGGGGGCAAGAAACACTGAAGCTTTCTTT
TRBV6-5	TRBJ1-2	TRBD1	14	.	CASSQAPGGYGYTF	TGTGCCAGCAGCCAAGCTCCAGGGGGGTATGGCTACACCTTC
TRBV4-2	TRBJ1-4	.	14	.	CASSQDLTNEKLFF	TGTGCCAGCAGCCAAGATTTGACGAATGAAAAACTGTTTTTT
TRBV5-6	TRBJ1-2	TRBD1	17	.	CASSLGGRGLSNYGYTF	TGTGCCAGCAGCTTGGGTGGCAGGGGGCTGTCTAACTATGGCTACACCTTC
TRBV5-1	TRBJ1-1	.	17	.	CASSLAGVGGVNTEAFF	TGCGCCAGCAGCTTGGCGGGGGTTGGGGGCGTGAACACTGAAGCTTTCTTT
TRBV9	TRBJ2-7	TRBD1	13	.	CASSPPGQPQQYF	TGTGCCAGCAGCCCTCCGGGACAGCCCCAACAGTACTTC
TRBV29-1	TRBJ2-7	.	12	.	CSVVSGVYEQYF	TGCAGCGTTGTCTCGGGGGTCTACGAGCAGTACTTC
TRBV5-1	TRBJ2-3	TRBD1	15	.	CASSQGQGSTDTQYF	TGCGCCAGCAGCCAAGGACAGGGGAGCACAGATACGCAGTATTTT
TRBV30	TRBJ1-5	.	14	.	CAWSVLGSNQPQHF	TGTGCCTGGAGTGTACTAGGTAGCAATCAGCCCCAGCATTTT
TRBV27	TRBJ2-5	.	11	once	CASIGRETQYF	TGTGCCAGCATAGGTAGGGAGACCCAGTACTTC
TRBV6-1	TRBJ2-7	.	10	.	CASSEFEQYF	TGTGCCAGCAGTGAGTTCGAGCAGTACTTC
TRBV5-6	TRBJ1-3	.	16	once	CASSYLVGASGNTIYF	TGTGCCAGCAGCTATTTGGTAGGGGCCTCTGGAAACACCATATATTTT
TRBV10-3	TRBJ2-4	.	14	.	CAISGSPGGSIQYF	TGTGCCATCAGTGGGTCCCCCGGTGGGAGCATTCAGTACTTC
TRBV18	TRBJ1-2	.	16	.	CASSPPTGPSVEGYTF	TGTGCCAGCTCACCACCTACAGGACCCTCGGTCGAGGGCTACACCTTC
TRBV3-1/TRBV3-2	TRBJ1-1	.	16	.	CASSPAGQAMNTEAFF	TGTGCCAGCAGCCCCGCGGGGCAGGCTATGAACACTGAAGCTTTCTTT
TRBV2	TRBJ2-2	.	14	.	CASSEKVRTGELFF	TGTGCCAGCAGTGAAAAGGTCCGCACCGGGGAGCTGTTTTTT
TRBV4-2	TRBJ1-4	.	15	.	CASSQRGTQAGVLFF	TGTGCCAGCAGCCAAAGGGGGACACAGGCGGGGGTCCTGTTTTTT
TRBV3-1/TRBV3-2	TRBJ2-3	.	13	.	CASSRTTQGTQYF	TGTGCCAGCAGCAGAACGACCCAGGGGACGCAGTATTTT
TRBV19	TRBJ1-1	TRBD1	11	.	CASRTGAEAFF	TGTGCCAGTAGGACAGGGGCAGAAGCTTTCTTT
TRBV18	TRBJ2-7	.	17	.	CASSPLRQREYSYEQYF	TGTGCCAGCTCACCACTTCGACAGAGAGAGTACTCCTACGAGCAGTACTTC
TRBV23-1	TRBJ2-2	.	14	.	CASRDRSCGGELFF	TGCGCCAGCAGGGACAGATCCTGCGGCGGGGAGCTGTTTTTT
TRBV29-1	TRBJ2-5	TRBD2	14	.	CSVAAGGLGETQYF	TGCAGCGTTGCCGCGGGGGGGCTTGGAGAGACCCAGTACTTC
TRBV28	TRBJ2-7	.	14	.	CASRPLQGRGEQYF	TGTGCCAGCAGGCCTCTCCAGGGAAGAGGGGAGCAGTACTTC